This entry lists 10 T cell receptor beta chains sequenced from one sample in a study of cytomegalovirus exposure and HLA in healthy donors. The primer mix had 60 Vbeta and 13 Jbeta primers. Clones were sequenced by immunoSEQ multiplex PCR, and TCRdb holds only the in-frame ones, with some missing. The sample contains 100,000 to 150,000 clones, roughly 83% of which appear only once. The sequenced sample consisted of PBMCs. These receptors came from a young man in good health and CMV-seropositive.

This clone was seen once. This chain connects TRBV7-9 to TRBJ1-1; 9 positions agree with TRBD1. The germline V gene encodes CDR1 SEHNR and CDR2 FQNEAQ (reference sequence). CDR3 length: 15 residues. V gave up 5 bases and J gave up 4 bases; unmatched junction bases: 8. The CDR3 DNA reads TGTGCCAGCAGCACGGGGGACAGGGTAGGCACTGAAGCTTTCTTT. Residues: CASSTGDRVGTEAFF. Full variable domain (remainder filled in from reference TRBV7-9 and TRBJ1-1): DTGVSQNPRHKITKRGQNVTFRCDPISEHNRLYWYRQTLGQGPEFLTYFQNEAQLEKSRLLSDRFSAERPKGSFSTLEIQRTEQGDSAMYLCASSTGDRVGTEAFFGQGTRLTVV.

The V gene is TRBV2, the J gene TRBJ2-2; 10 bases match TRBD2. This CDR3 has 17 residues. J gave up 5 bases and V 2 bases, and 8 bases lay outside the gene matches. CDR1 and CDR2 (germline): SNHLY, FYNNEI. The CDR3 DNA reads as TGTGCCAGCAGTGAATACGGAGGACTAGCGGTAACCGGGGAGCTGTTTTTT. The encoded protein is CASSEYGGLAVTGELFF. The variable domain in full, completed from reference TRBV2 and TRBJ2-2, reads EPEVTQTPSHQVTQMGQEVILRCVPISNHLYFYWYRQILGQKVEFLVSFYNNEISEKSEIFDDQFSVERPDGSNFTLKIRSTKLEDSAMYFCASSEYGGLAVTGELFFGEGSRLTVL.

The chain uses TRBV2 and TRBJ1-2, with 8 bases lining up with TRBD1. This CDR3 has 14 amino acids. J lost 2 bases, V lost 8 bases, and 7 bases had no gene match. Germline CDR1 and CDR2: SNHLY and FYNNEI. In DNA, the CDR3 is TGTGCCAGCGTCGACAGGGGCTACAACTATGGCTACACCTTC. Translated, it gives CASVDRGYNYGYTF.

The chain joins TRBV10-3 to TRBJ2-7; D is possibly TRBD2 (6 bases). V was clipped by 4 bases and J by 3 bases, with 13 bases between them. The germline V gene encodes CDR1 ENHRY and CDR2 SYGVKD. CDR3 length equals 14 residues. CDR3 coding DNA: TGTGCCATCAGTGTAGGAGGGGTCGACTACGAGCAGTACTTC. Amino acid sequence: CAISVGGVDYEQYF.

The V and J genes are TRBV10-3 and TRBJ1-2; 10 bases agree with TRBD1. The CDR3 consists of 13 residues. J lost 7 bases, V lost 4 bases, and 3 bases had no gene match. CDR1 is ENHRY and CDR2 is SYGVKD in the germline V gene. CDR3 sequence: CAISGDRGGGYTF. The CDR3 DNA is TGTGCCATCAGTGGGGACAGGGGCGGTGGCTACACCTTC.

V gene TRBV29-1 combines with J gene TRBJ2-7, with 12 bases aligning to TRBD1. J was trimmed by 6 bases and V by 5 bases; bases with no gene match: 8. The CDR3 is 14 residues long. The V gene's germline CDR1 is SQVTM and CDR2 ANQGSEA. CDR3 protein: CSVTGTGGLGEQYF. CDR3 DNA: TGCAGCGTTACCGGGACAGGGGGCCTAGGCGAGCAGTACTTC.

Here the CDR3 reads CASSLAPAGHDYGYTF. The DNA for the CDR3 is TGTGCCAGCAGTTTAGCTCCTGCAGGGCATGACTATGGCTACACCTTC. The chain is built from TRBV27 and TRBJ1-2; a possible D gene is TRBD1 (5 bases). The V gene's germline CDR1 is MNHEY and CDR2 SMNVEV (reference sequence). The CDR3 loop spans 16 amino acids. The ends were cut back, 2 bases at V and 3 bases at J, with 16 bases in the middle.

The V gene is TRBV28, the J gene TRBJ2-1, with a possible D match to TRBD1 (6 bases). The CDR3 has 15 residues. CDR1 is MDHEN and CDR2 is SYDVKM in the germline V gene. Trimming cost V 4 bases and J 6 bases, with 16 bases left between them. The CDR3 is CASSSQGLYFNEQFF. CDR3 bases: TGTGCCAGCAGTTCTCAGGGGCTCTACTTCAATGAGCAGTTCTTC.

The chain uses TRBV4-2 and TRBJ1-3; 7 nucleotides agree with TRBD1. V shed 1 base and J 0 bases; nucleotides not matched to a gene: 15. Germline V lookup: CDR1 LGHNA, CDR2 YNFKEQ. The CDR3 extends over 20 amino acids. The CDR3 is CASSQAPLRDSPFSGNTIYF. The DNA for the CDR3 is TGTGCCAGCAGCCAAGCCCCGCTCCGGGACAGCCCTTTCTCTGGAAACACCATATATTTT.

The table lists this clone with a few counts. The chain joins TRBV7-6 to TRBJ2-5; TRBD1 might be the D (5 bases). The CDR3 runs to 15 residues. Germline CDR1 SGHVS, CDR2 FNYEAQ. The ends were cut back, 1 base at V and 1 base at J, with 10 bases in the middle. The DNA of the CDR3 is TGTGCCAGCAGCTTAGTTCAGGGTTCCCAAGAGACCCAGTACTTC. It codes for CASSLVQGSQETQYF. Looking up the rest from reference TRBV7-6 and TRBJ2-5 gives the full variable domain: GAGVSQSPRYKVTKRGQDVALRCDPISGHVSLYWYRQALGQGPEFLTYFNYEAQQDKSGLPNDRFSAERPEGSISTLTIQRTEQRDSAMYRCASSLVQGSQETQYFGPGTRLLVL.